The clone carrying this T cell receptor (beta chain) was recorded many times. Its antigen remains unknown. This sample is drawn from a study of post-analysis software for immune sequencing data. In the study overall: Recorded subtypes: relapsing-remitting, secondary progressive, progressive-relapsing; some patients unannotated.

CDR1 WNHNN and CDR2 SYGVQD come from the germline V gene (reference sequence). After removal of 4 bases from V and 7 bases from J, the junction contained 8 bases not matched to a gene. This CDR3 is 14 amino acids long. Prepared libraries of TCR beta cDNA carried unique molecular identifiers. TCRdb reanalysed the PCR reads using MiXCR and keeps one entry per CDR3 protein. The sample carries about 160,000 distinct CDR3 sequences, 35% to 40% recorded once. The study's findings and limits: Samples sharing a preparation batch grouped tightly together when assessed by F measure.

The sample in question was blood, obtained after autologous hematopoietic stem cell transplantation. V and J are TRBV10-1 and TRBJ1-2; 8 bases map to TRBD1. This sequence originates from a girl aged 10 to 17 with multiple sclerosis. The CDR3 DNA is TGCGCCAGCAGTGGACCGGGACAGGATACTGGCTACACCTTC. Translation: CASSGPGQDTGYTF.